The 5 T cell receptor beta chains reported below all come from one sample, sequenced in a study of CD8+ T cells in alopecia areata. RNA was isolated and reverse transcribed to cDNA, the sequencing template. Repertoires were generated with immunoSEQ multiplex PCR, while TCRdb's copy carries only in-frame clones and drops some. The table lists 110,000 or so clones, over 60% of them singletons, with 2.5% to 3% in the top ten. Sequenced input: CD4+ T cells sorted from blood. The receptors stem from a human donor in good health.

This clone was recorded only once. V usage is TRBV2 and J usage is TRBJ2-1; a possible D gene is TRBD1 (6 bases). Germline-derived CDR1 and CDR2 are SNHLY and FYNNEI. Trimming stripped 8 bases from V and 4 bases from J, with 12 bases between. This CDR3 is built from 13 residues. In DNA form, the CDR3 reads TGTGCCAGCTATCGGGACAATTACAATGAGCAGTTCTTC. It encodes CASYRDNYNEQFF.

A note on this clone: Relative to the germline gene, one junction end is altered; a read error may explain this. J is TRBJ2-1 and V is TRBV4-2; D may be TRBD1 (5 bases). Germline-derived CDR1 and CDR2 are LGHNA and YNFKEQ. This CDR3 has 14 residues. CDR3 DNA sequence: TGTGCCAGCAACCAAGGGGACTCCTACAATGAGCAGTTCTTC. The encoded protein is CASNQGDSYNEQFF.

The V and J genes are TRBV11-2 and TRBJ2-4; D remains ambiguous. The CDR3 length is 16 residues. Trimming stripped 0 bases from V and 6 bases from J, with 15 bases between. Per the germline V gene, CDR1 is SGHAT and CDR2 is FQNNGV. CDR3 amino acids: CASSLDWTMGGNIQYF. In DNA form, the CDR3 reads TGTGCCAGCAGCTTAGATTGGACCATGGGTGGAAACATTCAGTACTTC.

The chain employs TRBV4-2 and TRBJ2-5; D remains ambiguous. This CDR3 has 15 residues. Germline V lookup: CDR1 LGHNA, CDR2 YNFKEQ. V lost 0 bases and J 5 bases, leaving 13 bases between the germline ends. DNA for the CDR3: TGTGCCAGCAGCCAAGATCTAGGTTTGTTCGAGACCCAGTACTTC. This translates into CASSQDLGLFETQYF.

This clone was seen a handful of times. V and J are TRBV27 and TRBJ1-2; TRBD1 is a possible D gene (6 bases). V was shortened by 2 bases and J by 6 bases, with 13 bases between the two germline ends. Germline V gene sequence: CDR1 MNHEY, CDR2 SMNVEV (reference sequence). The CDR3 contains 14 residues. The CDR3: CASSLTGRNHGYTF. The CDR3 nucleotides are TGTGCCAGCAGTTTAACAGGGAGGAACCATGGCTACACCTTC.